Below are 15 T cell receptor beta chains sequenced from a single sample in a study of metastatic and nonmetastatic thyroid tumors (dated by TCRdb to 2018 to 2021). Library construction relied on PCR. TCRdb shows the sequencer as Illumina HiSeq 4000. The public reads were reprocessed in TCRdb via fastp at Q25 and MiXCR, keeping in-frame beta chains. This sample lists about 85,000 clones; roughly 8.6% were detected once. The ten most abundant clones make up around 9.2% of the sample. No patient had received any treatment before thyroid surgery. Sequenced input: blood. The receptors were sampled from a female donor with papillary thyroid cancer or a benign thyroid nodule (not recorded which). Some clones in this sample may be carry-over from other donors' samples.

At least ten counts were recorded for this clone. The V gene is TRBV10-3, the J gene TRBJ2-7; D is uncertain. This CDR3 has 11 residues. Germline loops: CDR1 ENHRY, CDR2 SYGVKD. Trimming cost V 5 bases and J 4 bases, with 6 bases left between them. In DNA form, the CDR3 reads TGTGCCATCAGTTGGAATTACGAGCAGTACTTC. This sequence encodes CAISWNYEQYF.

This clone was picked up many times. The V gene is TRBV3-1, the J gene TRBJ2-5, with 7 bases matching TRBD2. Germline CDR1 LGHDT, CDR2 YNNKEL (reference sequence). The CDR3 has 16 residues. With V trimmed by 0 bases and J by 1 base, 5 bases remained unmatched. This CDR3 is CASSQDGRGSQETQYF. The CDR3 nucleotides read TGTGCCAGCAGCCAAGACGGGCGGGGGAGCCAAGAGACCCAGTACTTC.

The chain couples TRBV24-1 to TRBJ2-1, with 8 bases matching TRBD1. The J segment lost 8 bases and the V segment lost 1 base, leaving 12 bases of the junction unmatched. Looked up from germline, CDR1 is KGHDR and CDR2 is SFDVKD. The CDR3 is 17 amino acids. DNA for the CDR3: TGTGCCACCAGTGATTTCCCACGACAGGGGAACCACCATGAGCAGTTCTTC. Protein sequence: CATSDFPRQGNHHEQFF.

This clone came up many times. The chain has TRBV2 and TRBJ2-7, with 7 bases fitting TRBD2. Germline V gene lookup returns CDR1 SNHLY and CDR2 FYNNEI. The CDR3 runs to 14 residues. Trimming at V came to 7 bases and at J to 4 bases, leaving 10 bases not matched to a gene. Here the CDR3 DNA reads TGTGCCAGCACTGCTCGACTAGCTCTATACGAGCAGTACTTC. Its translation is CASTARLALYEQYF.

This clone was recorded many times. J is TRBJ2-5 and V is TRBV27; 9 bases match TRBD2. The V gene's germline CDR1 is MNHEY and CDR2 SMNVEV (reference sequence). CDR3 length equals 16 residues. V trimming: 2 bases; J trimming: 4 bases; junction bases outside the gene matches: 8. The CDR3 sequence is CASSLVAGAGLETQYF. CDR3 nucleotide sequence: TGTGCCAGCAGTTTAGTAGCGGGGGCTGGTTTAGAGACCCAGTACTTC.

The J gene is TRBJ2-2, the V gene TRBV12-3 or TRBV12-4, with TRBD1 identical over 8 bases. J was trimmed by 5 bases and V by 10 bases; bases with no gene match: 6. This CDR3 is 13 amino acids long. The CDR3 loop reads CANRDRRTGELFF. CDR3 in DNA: TGTGCCAACCGGGACAGGCGGACCGGGGAGCTGTTTTTT.

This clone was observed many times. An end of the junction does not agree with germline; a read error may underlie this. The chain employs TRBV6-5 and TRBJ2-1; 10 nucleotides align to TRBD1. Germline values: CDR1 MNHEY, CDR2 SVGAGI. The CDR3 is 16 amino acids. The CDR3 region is CASSNSGRTGGLEQFF. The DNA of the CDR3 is TGTGCCAGCAGTAACTCCGGAAGGACAGGGGGGCTGGAGCAGTTCTTC.

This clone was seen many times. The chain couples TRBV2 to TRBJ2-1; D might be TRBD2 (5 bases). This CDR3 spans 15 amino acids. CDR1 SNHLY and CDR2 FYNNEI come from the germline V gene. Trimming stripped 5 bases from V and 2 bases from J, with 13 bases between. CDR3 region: CASSRASRAYNEQFF. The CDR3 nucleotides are TGTGCCAGCAGTCGAGCTAGCCGAGCCTACAATGAGCAGTTCTTC.

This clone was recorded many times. The CDR3 is CSALGRQYTDTQYF. The CDR3 region has the DNA TGCAGCGCCTTGGGTAGGCAGTACACAGATACGCAGTATTTT. The chain couples TRBV29-1 to TRBJ2-3, with D uncertain. Trimming pared 7 bases from V and 2 bases from J, leaving 16 bases between. The CDR3 length is 14 residues. Germline CDR1 and CDR2: SQVTM and ANQGSEA.

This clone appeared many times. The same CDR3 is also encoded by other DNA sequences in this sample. The CDR3 sequence: CSAREPGAFF. In nucleotides, the CDR3 is TGCAGTGCTAGAGAGCCTGGAGCTTTCTTT. The gene calls are TRBV20-1 and TRBJ1-1; D call uncertain. V was cut by 0 bases and J by 10 bases, with 6 bases left in between. There are 10 residues in the CDR3. CDR1 DFQATT and CDR2 SNEGSKA come from the germline V gene (reference sequence).

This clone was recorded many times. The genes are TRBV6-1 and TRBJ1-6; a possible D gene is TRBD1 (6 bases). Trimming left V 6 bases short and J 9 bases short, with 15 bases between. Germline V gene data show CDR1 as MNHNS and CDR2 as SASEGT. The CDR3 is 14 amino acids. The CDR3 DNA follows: TGTGCCAGCAGCCCCCGGGGGCTACTTTCACCCCTCCACTTT. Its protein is CASSPRGLLSPLHF.

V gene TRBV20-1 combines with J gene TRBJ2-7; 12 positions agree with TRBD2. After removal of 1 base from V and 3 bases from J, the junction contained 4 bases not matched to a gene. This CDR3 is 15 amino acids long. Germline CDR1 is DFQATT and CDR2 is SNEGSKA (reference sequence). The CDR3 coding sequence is TGCAGTGCTAGAGGGACTAGCGGGGTAGGCTACGAGCAGTACTTC. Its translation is CSARGTSGVGYEQYF.

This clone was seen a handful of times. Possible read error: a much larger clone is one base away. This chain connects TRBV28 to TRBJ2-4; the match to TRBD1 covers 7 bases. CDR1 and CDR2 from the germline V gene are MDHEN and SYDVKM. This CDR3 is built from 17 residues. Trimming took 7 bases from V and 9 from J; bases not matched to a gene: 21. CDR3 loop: CASILGRKGGLYGIQYF. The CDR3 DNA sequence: TGTGCCAGCATCCTTGGTAGAAAAGGGGGCTTGTATGGCATTCAGTACTTC.

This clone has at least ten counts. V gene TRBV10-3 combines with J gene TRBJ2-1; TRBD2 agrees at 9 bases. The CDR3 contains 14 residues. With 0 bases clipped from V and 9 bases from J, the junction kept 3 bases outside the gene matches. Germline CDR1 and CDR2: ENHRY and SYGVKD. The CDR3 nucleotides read TGTGCCATCAGTGAGTCTGCGGGGGGGCTTGAGCAGTTCTTC. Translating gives CAISESAGGLEQFF.

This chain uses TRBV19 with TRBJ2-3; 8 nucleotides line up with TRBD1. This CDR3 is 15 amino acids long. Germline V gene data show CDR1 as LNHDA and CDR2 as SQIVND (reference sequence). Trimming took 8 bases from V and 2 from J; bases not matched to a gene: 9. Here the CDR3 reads CASAGQVTITDTQYF. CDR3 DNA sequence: TGTGCCAGTGCGGGACAGGTAACGATCACAGATACGCAGTATTTT.